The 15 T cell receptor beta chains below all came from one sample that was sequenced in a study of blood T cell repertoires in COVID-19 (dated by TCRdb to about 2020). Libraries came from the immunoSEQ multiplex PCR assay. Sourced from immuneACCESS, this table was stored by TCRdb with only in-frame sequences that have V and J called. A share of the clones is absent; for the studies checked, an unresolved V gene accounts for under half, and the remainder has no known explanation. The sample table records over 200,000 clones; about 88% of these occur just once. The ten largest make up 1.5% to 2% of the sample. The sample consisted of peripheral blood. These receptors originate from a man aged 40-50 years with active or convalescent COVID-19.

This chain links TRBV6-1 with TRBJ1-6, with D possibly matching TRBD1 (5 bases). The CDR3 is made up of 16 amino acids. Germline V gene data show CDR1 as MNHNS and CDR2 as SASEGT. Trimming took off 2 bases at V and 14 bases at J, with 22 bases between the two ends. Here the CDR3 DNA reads TGTGCCAGCAGTGAACTACCAGGTGGGGCGAAAGAGGCCCTCCACTTT. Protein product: CASSELPGGAKEALHF.

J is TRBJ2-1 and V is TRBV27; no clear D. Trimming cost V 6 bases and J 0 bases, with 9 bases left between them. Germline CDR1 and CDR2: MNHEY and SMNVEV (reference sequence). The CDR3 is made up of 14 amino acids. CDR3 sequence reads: CASRYLSSYNEQFF. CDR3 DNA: TGTGCCAGCAGGTACTTGAGCTCCTACAATGAGCAGTTCTTC.

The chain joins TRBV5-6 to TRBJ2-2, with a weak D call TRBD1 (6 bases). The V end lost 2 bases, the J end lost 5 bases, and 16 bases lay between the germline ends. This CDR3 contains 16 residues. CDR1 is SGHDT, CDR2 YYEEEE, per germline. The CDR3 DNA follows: TGTGCCAGCAGCTTATCCGGGACATTAGCGACCGGGGAGCTGTTTTTT. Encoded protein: CASSLSGTLATGELFF.

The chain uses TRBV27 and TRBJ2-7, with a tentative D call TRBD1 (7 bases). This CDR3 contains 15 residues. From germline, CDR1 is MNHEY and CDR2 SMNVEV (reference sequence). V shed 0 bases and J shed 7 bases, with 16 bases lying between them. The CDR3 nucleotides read TGTGCCAGCAGTTTATCGCCCAGGGGGGAAGGGGAGCAGTACTTC. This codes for CASSLSPRGEGEQYF.

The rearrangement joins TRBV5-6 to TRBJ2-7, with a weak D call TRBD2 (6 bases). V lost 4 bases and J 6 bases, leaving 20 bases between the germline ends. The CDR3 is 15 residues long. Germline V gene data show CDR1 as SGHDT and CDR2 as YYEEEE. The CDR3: CASSVHPGPRGEQYF. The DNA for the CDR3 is TGTGCCAGCAGCGTACACCCCGGGCCGCGGGGCGAGCAGTACTTC.

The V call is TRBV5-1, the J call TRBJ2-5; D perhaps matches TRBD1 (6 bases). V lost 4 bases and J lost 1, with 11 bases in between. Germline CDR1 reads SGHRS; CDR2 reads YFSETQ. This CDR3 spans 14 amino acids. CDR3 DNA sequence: TGCGCCAGCAGCCCACAGGGAGTCCAAGAGACCCAGTACTTC. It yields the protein CASSPQGVQETQYF.

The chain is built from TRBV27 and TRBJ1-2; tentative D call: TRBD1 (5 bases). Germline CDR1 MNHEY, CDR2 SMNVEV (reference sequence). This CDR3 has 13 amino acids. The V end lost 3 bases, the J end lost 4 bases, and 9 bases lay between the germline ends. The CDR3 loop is CASSFSGIYGYTF. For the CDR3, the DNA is TGTGCCAGCAGTTTTTCAGGGATCTATGGCTACACCTTC.

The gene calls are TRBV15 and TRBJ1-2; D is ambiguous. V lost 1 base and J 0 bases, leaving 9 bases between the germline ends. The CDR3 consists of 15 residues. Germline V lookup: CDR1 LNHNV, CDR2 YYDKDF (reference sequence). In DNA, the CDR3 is TGTGCCACCAGCAGAGGCACAGACGCTAACTATGGCTACACCTTC. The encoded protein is CATSRGTDANYGYTF.

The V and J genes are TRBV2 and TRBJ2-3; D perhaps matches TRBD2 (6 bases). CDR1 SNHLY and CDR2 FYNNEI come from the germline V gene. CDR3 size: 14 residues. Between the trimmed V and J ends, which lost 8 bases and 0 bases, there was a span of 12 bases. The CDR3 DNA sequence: TGTGCCAGCGGGAAGGCGGGGAGCACAGATACGCAGTATTTT. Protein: CASGKAGSTDTQYF. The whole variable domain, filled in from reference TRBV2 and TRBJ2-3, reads EPEVTQTPSHQVTQMGQEVILRCVPISNHLYFYWYRQILGQKVEFLVSFYNNEISEKSEIFDDQFSVERPDGSNFTLKIRSTKLEDSAMYFCASGKAGSTDTQYFGPGTRLTVL.

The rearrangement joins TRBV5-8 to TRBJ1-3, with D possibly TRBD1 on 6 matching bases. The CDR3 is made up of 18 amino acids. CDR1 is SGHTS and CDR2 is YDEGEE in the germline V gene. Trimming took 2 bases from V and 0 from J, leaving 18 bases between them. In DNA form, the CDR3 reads TGTGCCAGCAGCTTTGGGGGCCCGGCCCCCGGCTCTGGAAACACCATATATTTT. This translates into CASSFGGPAPGSGNTIYF.

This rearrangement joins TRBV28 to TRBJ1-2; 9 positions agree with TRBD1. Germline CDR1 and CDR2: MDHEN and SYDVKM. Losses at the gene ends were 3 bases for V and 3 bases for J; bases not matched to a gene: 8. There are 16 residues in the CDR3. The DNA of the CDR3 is TGTGCCAGCAGTTTCATTGGACAGGGGAGAGACTATGGCTACACCTTC. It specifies CASSFIGQGRDYGYTF.

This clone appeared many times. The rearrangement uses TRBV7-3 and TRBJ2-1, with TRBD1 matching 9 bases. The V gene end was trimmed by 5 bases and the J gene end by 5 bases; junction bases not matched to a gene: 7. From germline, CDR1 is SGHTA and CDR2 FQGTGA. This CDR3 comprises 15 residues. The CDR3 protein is CASSATGGKHNEQFF. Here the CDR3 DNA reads TGTGCCAGCAGCGCGACAGGGGGTAAACACAATGAGCAGTTCTTC.

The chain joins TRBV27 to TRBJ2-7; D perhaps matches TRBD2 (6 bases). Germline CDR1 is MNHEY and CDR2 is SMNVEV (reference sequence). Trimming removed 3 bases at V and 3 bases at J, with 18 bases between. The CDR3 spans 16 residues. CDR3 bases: TGTGCCAGCAGTTTCTTCGCTAGGGCAGCGGGCTACGAGCAGTACTTC. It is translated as CASSFFARAAGYEQYF.

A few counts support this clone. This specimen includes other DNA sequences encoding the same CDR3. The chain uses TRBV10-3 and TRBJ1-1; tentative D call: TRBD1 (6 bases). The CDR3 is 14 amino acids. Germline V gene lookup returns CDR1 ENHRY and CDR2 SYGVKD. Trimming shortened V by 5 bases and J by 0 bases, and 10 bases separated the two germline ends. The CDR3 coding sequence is TGTGCCATCAGTCCTCAGGGGTTGAACACTGAAGCTTTCTTT. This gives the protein CAISPQGLNTEAFF.

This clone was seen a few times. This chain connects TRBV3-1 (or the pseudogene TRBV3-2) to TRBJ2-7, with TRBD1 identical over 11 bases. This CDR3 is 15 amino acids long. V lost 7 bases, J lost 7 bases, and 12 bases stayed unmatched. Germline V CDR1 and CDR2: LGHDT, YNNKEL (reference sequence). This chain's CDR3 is CASTLGQGEANEQYF. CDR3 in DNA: TGTGCCAGCACCTTGGGACAGGGGGAAGCGAATGAGCAGTACTTC.